This T cell receptor (beta chain) was retrieved from a study of beta chain features in type 1 diabetes. The study's findings and limits: The VDJ junctions of type 1 diabetes patients carried fewer insertions and more deletions. Since sequencing was performed on cDNA, cells with high TCR expression could be over-represented. Within the patient group, naive, central memory and Treg TCRB repertoires appeared more similar to each other than within healthy donors.

The ends lost 6 bases at V and 2 bases at J; junction bases unmatched: 13. This CDR3 is built from 19 residues. Germline lookup yields CDR1 SEHNR and CDR2 FQNEAQ (reference sequence). Reverse transcribing all isolated RNA meant expressed TCRB transcripts were sequenced. Only in-frame clones appear in the TCRdb table, and some are missing; sequencing was by immunoSEQ multiplex PCR. The profile shows some 270,000 clones, roughly 14% of them singletons. CD4+ cells of the naive, central memory, regulatory and stem cell-like memory types were sorted via CD45RO/CCR7/CD25/CD127/CD95/CD27. A word on this clone: Its matching antigen is unknown. Other DNA variants within this sample encode the same CDR3.

This rearrangement joins TRBV7-9 to TRBJ2-6; 10 positions match TRBD1. The sample comprised naive CD4+ T cells from blood. The source of this sequence is a woman in her thirties or forties in good health. The DNA for the CDR3 is TGTGCCAGCAGTCTTAGACCGGGACAGGGGCGAACTGGGGCCAACGTCCTGACTTTC. The encoded protein is CASSLRPGQGRTGANVLTF.